These 22 T cell receptor beta chains came from one sample sequenced in a study of cytomegalovirus exposure and HLA in healthy donors. Here immunoSEQ multiplex PCR was the method, and the copy in TCRdb shows in-frame clones only, minus some. Here the sample spans 82,000 or so clones, more than 85% being singletons. Sequencing was performed on PBMCs. The receptors come from a man aged 18 to 29 in good health and CMV-seronegative.

This chain joins TRBV4-1 and TRBJ2-1, with 7 bases identical to TRBD1. J gave up 2 bases and V 2 bases, and 6 bases lay outside the gene matches. CDR1 MGHRA and CDR2 YSYEKL come from the germline V gene. CDR3 length: 16 residues. Here the CDR3 reads CASSQPGTGAYNEQFF. The DNA for the CDR3 is TGCGCCAGCAGCCAACCTGGAACAGGGGCCTACAATGAGCAGTTCTTC.

This rearrangement joins TRBV13 to TRBJ2-7, with D possibly being TRBD1 (6 bases). Germline assignment: CDR1 PRHDT and CDR2 FYEKMQ (reference sequence). The CDR3 is made up of 14 amino acids. Trimming cost V 5 bases and J 3 bases, with 14 bases left between them. CDR3 bases: TGTGCCAGCAGCGGACAGCCGATTAACTACGAGCAGTACTTC. This translates into CASSGQPINYEQYF.

This clone was picked up one time. The CDR3 spells CASSFLGLAGGIETQYF. In DNA, the CDR3 is TGCGCCAGCAGCTTCCTGGGACTAGCGGGGGGAATAGAGACCCAGTACTTC. This chain uses TRBV4-1 with TRBJ2-5, with 15 bases lining up with TRBD2. In germline, CDR1 is MGHRA, CDR2 YSYEKL. The CDR3 spans 17 residues. V gave up 5 bases and J gave up 4 bases; unmatched junction bases: 8.

This chain links TRBV5-4 with TRBJ2-1; 8 bases fit TRBD2. CDR1 SGHNT and CDR2 YYREEE come from the germline V gene (reference sequence). The CDR3 spans 17 residues. V shed 0 bases and J 3 bases; nucleotides not matched to a gene: 8. The CDR3 sequence is CASSLGNSGGIYNEQFF. The CDR3 nucleotides are TGTGCCAGCAGCTTGGGAAATTCGGGAGGGATCTACAATGAGCAGTTCTTC.

This chain connects TRBV18 to TRBJ1-2, with a tentative D call TRBD1 (5 bases). The CDR3 has 13 amino acids. V was clipped by 2 bases and J by 5 bases, with 9 bases between them. Germline lookup yields CDR1 KGHSH and CDR2 LQKENI. The chain's CDR3 is CASSPSGEYGYTF. CDR3 nucleotides: TGTGCCAGCTCACCATCGGGGGAATATGGCTACACCTTC. The entire variable domain, with the rest obtained from reference TRBV18 and TRBJ1-2, is as follows: NAGVMQNPRHLVRRRGQEARLRCSPMKGHSHVYWYRQLPEEGLKFMVYLQKENIIDESGMPKERFSAEFPKEGPSILRIQQVVRGDSAAYFCASSPSGEYGYTFGSGTRLTVV.

V is TRBV7-3 and J is TRBJ2-1, with 12 bases matching TRBD2. The CDR3 is 17 residues long. With 3 bases clipped from V and 8 bases from J, the junction kept 11 bases outside the gene matches. The germline V gene has CDR1 SGHTA and CDR2 FQGTGA. In nucleotides, the CDR3 is TGTGCCAGCAGCTTGGGGCTAGCGGGAGGGTTACTTGATGAGCAGTTCTTC. This translates into CASSLGLAGGLLDEQFF. Supplemented by reference TRBV7-3 and TRBJ2-1, the full variable domain reads GAGVSQTPSNKVTEKGKYVELRCDPISGHTALYWYRQSLGQGPEFLIYFQGTGAADDSGLPNDRFFAVRPEGSVSTLKIQRTERGDSAVYLCASSLGLAGGLLDEQFFGPGTRLTVL.

V is TRBV6-6 and J is TRBJ1-5; no reliable D call. The germline CDR1 and CDR2 sequences are MNHNY and SVGAGI (reference sequence). The CDR3 is 12 amino acids. Trimming took 2 bases from V and 4 from J, leaving 3 bases between them. The CDR3 sequence is CASSYLNQPQHF. In DNA, the CDR3 is TGTGCCAGCAGTTACCTAAATCAGCCCCAGCATTTT.

The rearrangement links TRBV5-6 to TRBJ1-5; weak D call: TRBD1 (5 bases). Germline V gene lookup returns CDR1 SGHDT and CDR2 YYEEEE. The length of the CDR3 is 17 residues. Trimming pared 2 bases from V and 1 base from J, leaving 16 bases between. CDR3 sequence reads: CASSFQGLGASNQPQHF. CDR3 DNA: TGTGCCAGCAGCTTTCAAGGATTAGGGGCCAGCAATCAGCCCCAGCATTTT.

This chain links TRBV27 with TRBJ2-7, with D perhaps TRBD2 (5 bases). Trimming shortened V by 2 bases and J by 7 bases, and 12 bases separated the two germline ends. This CDR3 contains 13 residues. Per the germline V gene, CDR1 is MNHEY and CDR2 is SMNVEV (reference sequence). The CDR3 reads CASSLRGPGEQYF. Here the CDR3 DNA reads TGTGCCAGCAGTTTAAGAGGTCCGGGGGAGCAGTACTTC.

CDR3 sequence (DNA): TGTGCCAGCAGCTTAGTTTTGAGAGGGCTAAGGGGGGGAGAGACCCAGTACTTC. Protein: CASSLVLRGLRGGETQYF. The chain recombines TRBV7-8 with TRBJ2-5; a possible D gene is TRBD2 (7 bases). The CDR3 length is 18 residues. Germline CDR1 is SGHVS and CDR2 is FQNEAQ. Between the trimmed V and J ends, which lost 1 base and 4 bases, there was a span of 22 bases.

The chain recombines TRBV19 with TRBJ1-1, with D maybe TRBD1 (5 bases). Trimming pared 1 base from V and 9 bases from J, leaving 12 bases between. Germline CDR1 reads LNHDA; CDR2 reads SQIVND (reference sequence). The CDR3 consists of 13 residues. DNA for the CDR3: TGTGCCAGTAGTATAGCATGGGGCAGTAAAGCTTTCTTT. Its protein is CASSIAWGSKAFF.

The V gene is TRBV6-4, the J gene TRBJ2-3, with D tentatively TRBD1 (5 bases). Per the germline V gene, CDR1 is MRHNA and CDR2 is SNTAGT. The V and J ends lost 0 bases and 6 bases respectively, with 13 bases between them. This CDR3 contains 15 residues. This CDR3 is CASSDSFGAVDTQYF. Written as DNA, the CDR3 is TGTGCCAGCAGTGACTCGTTTGGGGCCGTGGATACGCAGTATTTT.

The genes are TRBV27 and TRBJ1-1; TRBD1 matches at 9 bases. Per germline, CDR1 MNHEY and CDR2 SMNVEV (reference sequence). V gave up 8 bases and J gave up 4 bases; unmatched junction bases: 11. The CDR3 consists of 15 residues. The DNA for the CDR3 is TGTGCCAGCCGATGGACAGGGGATAGTGGCACTGAAGCTTTCTTT. Its protein is CASRWTGDSGTEAFF.

This clone was found a few times. V is TRBV30 and J is TRBJ1-1; 9 bases fit TRBD1. Trimming removed 5 bases from V and 5 bases from J; junction bases left unmatched: 6. Germline values: CDR1 GTSNPN, CDR2 SVGIG (reference sequence). CDR3 length: 13 residues. DNA for the CDR3: TGTGCCTGGGTACAGGGGGCAGCGACTGAAGCTTTCTTT. This translates into CAWVQGAATEAFF.

The genes are TRBV4-1 and TRBJ1-1, with 9 bases lining up with TRBD1. The CDR3 sequence is 15 residues long. Germline CDR1 is MGHRA and CDR2 is YSYEKL. V shed 0 bases, J shed 2 bases, and the junction held 1 base outside the gene matches. The CDR3 DNA reads TGCGCCAGCAGCCAAGAACAGGGGGCAAACACTGAAGCTTTCTTT. This encodes CASSQEQGANTEAFF.

This chain links TRBV7-2 with TRBJ1-1, with unresolved D. The CDR3 contains 12 residues. Germline V lookup: CDR1 SGHTA, CDR2 FQGNSA. V lost 5 bases to trimming and J lost 8 bases, with 12 bases between them. This CDR3 reads CASSLQPREAFF. CDR3 coding DNA: TGTGCCAGCAGCCTCCAGCCCAGGGAAGCTTTCTTT.

This chain's CDR3 is CASSRSPGEQNEQYF. CDR3 nucleotides: TGTGCCAGCAGCCGAAGTCCGGGGGAGCAAAACGAGCAGTACTTC. The J gene is TRBJ2-7, the V gene TRBV6-1; perhaps TRBD2 as D (6 bases). Germline V gene data show CDR1 as MNHNS and CDR2 as SASEGT. This CDR3 has 15 residues. Trimming took off 6 bases at V and 5 bases at J, with 20 bases between the two ends.

This clone showed up just a few times. This chain connects TRBV5-1 to TRBJ1-1; no clear D gene. Germline CDR1 SGHRS, CDR2 YFSETQ. The CDR3 sequence is 13 residues long. V was pared by 4 bases and J by 1 base, with 8 bases between. CDR3 sequence: CASSQRQNTEAFF. The CDR3 DNA is TGCGCCAGCAGCCAGAGGCAGAACACTGAAGCTTTCTTT.

The chain combines TRBV7-9 with TRBJ2-1; D is perhaps TRBD1 (5 bases). Germline V gene lookup returns CDR1 SEHNR and CDR2 FQNEAQ (reference sequence). CDR3 length equals 14 residues. V lost 4 bases, J lost 4 bases, and 11 bases lay in between. CDR3 sequence: CASSSRQTYNEQFF. CDR3 nucleotides: TGTGCCAGCAGCTCTAGACAGACTTACAATGAGCAGTTCTTC.

Here the CDR3 reads CASSALGSGYTF. The CDR3 region has the DNA TGTGCCAGTAGTGCCCTAGGTAGTGGCTACACCTTC. The chain combines TRBV19 with TRBJ1-2; D is undetermined. The V end was cut by 5 bases, the J end by 7 bases, with 11 bases between. CDR1 LNHDA and CDR2 SQIVND come from the germline V gene (reference sequence). The CDR3 has 12 residues.

This rearrangement joins TRBV6-1 to TRBJ1-1; possibly TRBD1 for D (6 bases). Per the germline V gene, CDR1 is MNHNS and CDR2 is SASEGT. The ends were cut back, 8 bases at V and 1 base at J, with 11 bases in the middle. CDR3 size: 13 residues. Here the CDR3 reads CASGQRENTEAFF. Here the CDR3 DNA reads TGTGCCAGCGGACAGCGGGAGAACACTGAAGCTTTCTTT.

The gene calls are TRBV5-1 and TRBJ2-4; TRBD2 is a possible D gene (6 bases). Trimming removed 3 bases at V and 3 bases at J, with 13 bases between. CDR3 length equals 15 residues. Germline CDR1 SGHRS, CDR2 YFSETQ. CDR3 in DNA: TGCGCCAGCAGCTGGGCTAGCGTGGGCAAAAACATTCAGTACTTC. It codes for CASSWASVGKNIQYF.